This section outlines one TCR beta chain sequence together with its context. This clone's antigen is unknown. No clone much larger than this one lies a single base away; base qualities are absent. This entry comes from a study of T cell repertoires in cytomegalovirus infection (dated by TCRdb to the late 2010s). Concerning the study at large: Because public TCR beta signatures pointed to carriage of CMV infection together with the matching HLA type, the HLA type of each donor mattered for the analysis. The investigation overall reported the following: In both this cohort and an independent cohort of some 370 donors, the cumulative frequency of public TCR beta family members distinguished carriers of CMV infection plus the relevant HLA type. The ex vivo response was dominated by HLA-C-restricted CMV-specific TCR beta clonotypes, and the single most frequent clonotype in two of eight donors was supplied by these HLA-C-restricted clonotypes.

Sequencing was carried out with an Illumina HiSeq 1500. TCRdb's own reprocessing of the public reads used fastp at Q25 and MiXCR and kept productive beta chains. Every CDR3 protein is listed once, alongside the most common genes and DNA of its rows. The sample has 300,000 or so distinct CDR3 sequences on record, under 30% of them singletons. The biggest ten clones account for 14% of the sample. Counted from cysteine to phenylalanine, this CDR3 has 14 amino acids. The only DNA kept is the CDR3, 42 bases in frame from the first base. From the germline V gene, CDR1 is MDHEN and CDR2 is SYDVKM. V loses 6 bases, J loses 5 bases, and the germline ends lie 11 bases apart.

The sequenced sample was PBMCs. Rearrangement joined TRBV28 to TRBJ1-6; the D segment could be TRBD1, given 6 matching bases. The receptor's source is a human donor in good health (CMV status not recorded). Some clones in this sample may be carry-over from other donors' samples. The CDR3 region reads CASRQGGNNSPLHF. The DNA is TGTGCCAGCAGACAGGGAGGCAATAATTCACCCCTCCACTTT.